This TCR beta chain was observed in a study of T cell changes during pregnancy in multiple sclerosis. CDR1 is SEHNR and CDR2 is FQNEAQ in the germline V gene (reference sequence). V gave up 5 bases and J gave up 4 bases, with 8 bases separating them. The CDR3 is 12 amino acids. Repertoires were generated with immunoSEQ multiplex PCR, while TCRdb's copy carries only in-frame clones and drops some. The sample records roughly 60,000 clones, around nine tenths being singletons. J is TRBJ1-2 and V is TRBV7-9; D is perhaps TRBD1 (5 bases). The clonotype originates from a female donor with multiple sclerosis, enrolled in a pregnancy study. Specimen: peripheral blood, collected in the second trimester of pregnancy. The DNA of the CDR3 is TGTGCCAGCAGCCCAGACAGCTATGGCTACACCTTC. Protein sequence: CASSPDSYGYTF. The full variable domain, its missing parts supplied by reference TRBV7-9 and TRBJ1-2, is DTGVSQNPRHKITKRGQNVTFRCDPISEHNRLYWYRQTLGQGPEFLTYFQNEAQLEKSRLLSDRFSAERPKGSFSTLEIQRTEQGDSAMYLCASSPDSYGYTFGSGTRLTVV.